The 25 T cell receptor beta chains below all came from one sample that was sequenced in a study of shared clonotypes between healthy human individuals (dated by TCRdb to 2020 to 2021). The receptor library was made with the immunoSEQ multiplex PCR assay. Held by TCRdb, this immuneACCESS table contains in-frame sequences only and omits some clones. Under half of the omission traces to an unresolved V gene where checked; the cause of the rest is unknown. For this sample there are some 2,100,000 clones; 90% to 96% appear just once. Roughly 0.13% of the sample goes to the ten largest clones. Sequencing was performed on naive CD4+ T cells sorted from blood. Read against the paper, the sample's cell subset or site label means: CD45RA+ positively selected. These receptors were obtained from a man younger than 35 in good health.

On this clone itself: One junction end disagrees with the germline gene, perhaps due to a read error. The chain has TRBV28 and TRBJ2-7, with 7 bases identical to TRBD1. The germline gives CDR1 MDHEN, CDR2 SYDVKM. CDR3 size: 14 residues. DNA of the CDR3: TGTTCCAGCAGTTTAGTGTCAGGGGGTAACGAGCAGTACTTC. It codes for CSSSLVSGGNEQYF.

The chain couples TRBV4-3 to TRBJ1-2, with a possible D match to TRBD1 (5 bases). Germline-derived CDR1 and CDR2 are LGHNA and YSLEER. This CDR3 has 14 residues. Trimming took off 3 bases at V and 5 bases at J, with 13 bases between the two ends. This CDR3 reads CASSHTGTYYGYTF. The DNA of the CDR3 is TGCGCCAGCAGCCACACCGGGACTTATTATGGCTACACCTTC.

V gene TRBV5-4 combines with J gene TRBJ2-1; D is possibly TRBD1 (5 bases). This CDR3 has 16 amino acids. From germline, CDR1 is SGHNT and CDR2 YYREEE (reference sequence). The V gene lost 0 bases and the J gene lost 0 bases, with 10 bases spanning the gap. CDR3 nucleotides: TGTGCCAGCAGCTTGGTACAGGAGAGCTCCTACAATGAGCAGTTCTTC. It yields the protein CASSLVQESSYNEQFF.

In its sample, this clone was seen a few times. The V call is TRBV4-1, the J call TRBJ1-1; D is unresolved. Trimming left V 0 bases short and J 10 bases short, with 6 bases between. The CDR3 sequence is 11 residues long. Per the germline V gene, CDR1 is MGHRA and CDR2 is YSYEKL. CDR3 loop: CASSQDRRAFF. CDR3 bases: TGCGCCAGCAGCCAAGATCGTCGAGCTTTCTTT.

The chain carries TRBV9 and TRBJ2-4, with D tentatively TRBD1 (5 bases). The length of the CDR3 is 13 residues. With 0 bases removed from V and 5 bases from J, the gap between germline ends came to 6 bases. Germline V gene lookup returns CDR1 SGDLS and CDR2 YYNGEE. CDR3 region: CASSVVGENIQYF. The CDR3 DNA is TGTGCCAGCAGCGTAGTAGGGGAAAACATTCAGTACTTC.

The chain combines TRBV4-1 with TRBJ1-6; 8 nucleotides line up with TRBD1. The CDR3 runs to 14 residues. Losses at the gene ends were 4 bases for V and 10 bases for J; bases not matched to a gene: 6. Germline V lookup: CDR1 MGHRA, CDR2 YSYEKL. The CDR3 coding sequence is TGCGCCAGCAGCCCGCTGACAGGGGAATCACCCCTCCACTTT. Encoded protein: CASSPLTGESPLHF.

V usage is TRBV27 and J usage is TRBJ2-3; no clear D gene. Germline V gene data show CDR1 as MNHEY and CDR2 as SMNVEV (reference sequence). V lost 2 bases to trimming and J lost 2 bases, with 8 bases between them. The CDR3 spans 14 residues. CDR3 protein: CASSLKPYTDTQYF. CDR3 DNA sequence: TGTGCCAGCAGTTTAAAGCCTTACACAGATACGCAGTATTTT.

The chain recombines TRBV14 with TRBJ2-3, with 10 bases aligning to TRBD2. This CDR3 contains 17 residues. Trimming cost V 1 base and J 2 bases; bases outside gene matches: 6. Germline lookup yields CDR1 SGHDN and CDR2 FVKESK. CDR3 protein: CASSQGLAGAHTDTQYF. CDR3 sequence (DNA): TGTGCCAGCAGCCAAGGGCTAGCGGGGGCCCACACAGATACGCAGTATTTT. Full variable domain (remainder filled in from reference TRBV14 and TRBJ2-3): EAGVTQFPSHSVIEKGQTVTLRCDPISGHDNLYWYRRVMGKEIKFLLHFVKESKQDESGMPNNRFLAERTGGTYSTLKVQPAELEDSGVYFCASSQGLAGAHTDTQYFGPGTRLTVL.

The gene calls are TRBV5-4 and TRBJ2-1; 10 bases align to TRBD1. In germline, CDR1 is SGHNT, CDR2 YYREEE (reference sequence). V was clipped by 4 bases and J by 8 bases; unmatched bases: 12. This CDR3 is built from 16 residues. The CDR3 protein is CASSATGQGLVDEQFF. In nucleotides, the CDR3 is TGTGCCAGCAGCGCAACGGGACAGGGGCTGGTCGATGAGCAGTTCTTC.

V usage is TRBV5-1 and J usage is TRBJ2-3; 7 positions match TRBD1. The CDR3 runs to 15 residues. Germline loops: CDR1 SGHRS, CDR2 YFSETQ. The J segment lost 2 bases and the V segment lost 9 bases, leaving 12 bases of the junction unmatched. Here the CDR3 DNA reads TGCGCCACCAGGAATGAGGGGGCCTTCACAGATACGCAGTATTTT. This encodes CATRNEGAFTDTQYF.

V gene TRBV6-5 combines with J gene TRBJ1-1; 11 bases line up with TRBD1. Per germline, CDR1 MNHEY and CDR2 SVGAGI. The CDR3 has 14 residues. J was trimmed by 7 bases and V by 5 bases; bases with no gene match: 6. The CDR3 loop reads CASSPGQGANEAFF. CDR3 nucleotide sequence: TGTGCCAGCAGTCCAGGACAGGGGGCTAATGAAGCTTTCTTT.

This rearrangement joins TRBV28 to TRBJ1-1; tentatively, D is TRBD1 (5 bases). Germline CDR1 reads MDHEN; CDR2 reads SYDVKM. Between the trimmed V and J ends, which lost 6 bases and 10 bases, there was a span of 21 bases. This CDR3 is 14 amino acids long. DNA for the CDR3: TGTGCCAGCAGCTTGGCGGCCCCGGGGAGGGGAGCTTTCTTT. Encoded protein: CASSLAAPGRGAFF.

The rearrangement uses TRBV29-1 and TRBJ1-2; D is undetermined. CDR1 and CDR2 (germline): SQVTM, ANQGSEA. V lost 2 bases and J 3 bases, leaving 10 bases between the germline ends. This CDR3 is 13 amino acids long. CDR3 sequence: CSVERGLDYGYTF. CDR3 nucleotide sequence: TGCAGCGTTGAAAGAGGGTTGGACTATGGCTACACCTTC.

The rearrangement links TRBV2 to TRBJ2-7; D possibly matches TRBD1 or TRBD2 (5 bases each). The CDR3 spans 12 residues. V lost 8 bases and J 4 bases, leaving 12 bases between the germline ends. Germline CDR1 SNHLY, CDR2 FYNNEI. CDR3 region: CASVRDRYEQYF. CDR3 in DNA: TGTGCCAGCGTCCGGGACCGATACGAGCAGTACTTC.

V and J are TRBV30 and TRBJ1-2; 7 bases are shared with TRBD1. The CDR3 spans 15 residues. V shed 2 bases and J 4 bases; nucleotides not matched to a gene: 10. Germline lookup yields CDR1 GTSNPN and CDR2 SVGIG (reference sequence). CDR3 coding DNA: TGTGCCTGGAGTCCAGGGGCCCCAGGGGGCTATGGCTACACCTTC. Protein sequence: CAWSPGAPGGYGYTF.

Written as DNA, the CDR3 is TGTGCCAGCAGCAGACTAGCGCTGAGCTCCTACAATGAGCAGTTCTTC. It yields the protein CASSRLALSSYNEQFF. This chain uses TRBV7-9 with TRBJ2-1, with TRBD2 matching 8 bases. CDR1 is SEHNR and CDR2 is FQNEAQ in the germline V gene (reference sequence). There are 16 residues in the CDR3. The V gene end was trimmed by 5 bases and the J gene end by 0 bases; junction bases not matched to a gene: 6.

The CDR3, as DNA: TGTGCCACCAGCGGGCAGGGGAATTCACCCCTCCACTTT. Translated: CATSGQGNSPLHF. The rearrangement joins TRBV15 to TRBJ1-6, with D possibly TRBD1 on 6 matching bases. CDR3 length: 13 residues. Trimming cost V 5 bases and J 7 bases, with 9 bases left between them. Germline loops: CDR1 LNHNV, CDR2 YYDKDF (reference sequence).

This chain uses TRBV25-1 with TRBJ2-7, with 9 positions matching TRBD1. The junction had 11 bases not matched to a gene; V was cut back by 2 bases and J by 3 bases. CDR1 and CDR2 from the germline V gene are MGHDK and SYGVNS. The CDR3 loop spans 17 amino acids. This CDR3 is CASSEPKGTGRDYEQYF. The CDR3 DNA follows: TGTGCCAGCAGTGAACCCAAGGGGACAGGGAGAGACTACGAGCAGTACTTC.

V gene TRBV9 combines with J gene TRBJ1-1, with a tentative D call TRBD1 (6 bases). CDR1 and CDR2 (germline): SGDLS, YYNGEE. With 0 bases removed from V and 4 bases from J, the gap between germline ends came to 13 bases. The CDR3 consists of 15 residues. This CDR3 reads CASSVVAGAGTEAFF. The CDR3 nucleotides are TGTGCCAGCAGCGTAGTGGCGGGGGCGGGCACTGAAGCTTTCTTT.

The chain has TRBV7-2 and TRBJ1-4; D unclear. CDR1 is SGHTA, CDR2 FQGNSA, per germline. V was clipped by 5 bases and J by 5 bases, with 15 bases between them. CDR3 length: 15 amino acids. The CDR3 reads CASSPTSAPNEKLFF. The CDR3 DNA reads as TGTGCCAGCAGCCCAACCTCGGCGCCGAATGAAAAACTGTTTTTT.

The rearrangement uses TRBV4-3 and TRBJ2-1, with D possibly TRBD2 on 5 matching bases. This CDR3 is 15 amino acids long. Trimming took 0 bases from V and 6 from J, leaving 12 bases between them. Germline CDR1 LGHNA, CDR2 YSLEER. The CDR3 nucleotides are TGCGCCAGCAGCCAAGAGAGTACGGGATCCAATGAGCAGTTCTTC. Protein: CASSQESTGSNEQFF.

The chain uses TRBV18 and TRBJ1-4, with D maybe TRBD1 (6 bases). The CDR3 has 15 amino acids. Germline CDR1 is KGHSH and CDR2 is LQKENI. The V and J ends lost 0 bases and 4 bases respectively, with 9 bases between them. CDR3 in amino acids: CASSPPKGVNEKLFF. The CDR3 DNA reads as TGTGCCAGCTCACCACCGAAGGGGGTTAATGAAAAACTGTTTTTT.

The CDR3 region has the DNA TGTGCCAGCAGCGTAGAGGTGGGGGTAAATTCACCCCTCCACTTT. It translates to CASSVEVGVNSPLHF. This chain links TRBV9 with TRBJ1-6, with TRBD1 as a possible D gene (5 bases). V was pared by 0 bases and J by 7 bases, with 11 bases between. This CDR3 region has 15 residues. Germline-derived CDR1 and CDR2 are SGDLS and YYNGEE.

This clone was seen a single time. The chain combines TRBV7-2 with TRBJ2-2, with TRBD2 matching over 12 bases. V lost 8 bases to trimming and J lost 6 bases; unmatched junction nucleotides: 7. This CDR3 is built from 15 residues. CDR1 and CDR2 (germline): SGHTA, FQGNSA. CDR3 bases: TGTGCCAGCCTGCCTAGCGGGGGGGCCCCCGGGGAGCTGTTTTTT. It codes for CASLPSGGAPGELFF.

This sequence joins TRBV15 and TRBJ2-5; unclear D gene. The V gene's germline CDR1 is LNHNV and CDR2 YYDKDF (reference sequence). This CDR3 region has 15 residues. V lost 0 bases to trimming and J lost 2 bases, with 10 bases between them. The CDR3 here is CATSRDGPRQETQYF. As DNA, the CDR3 is TGTGCCACCAGCAGAGATGGACCGAGACAAGAGACCCAGTACTTC.